The 2 T cell receptor beta chains reported below all come from one sample, sequenced in a study of T cell repertoires in cytomegalovirus infection (dated by TCRdb to between 2018 and 2021). Their antigen targets remain unknown. The data were produced on an Illumina HiSeq 1500. TCRdb cleaned the public reads at Q25 with fastp, built clones with MiXCR and kept in-frame beta chains. CDR3 protein sequences are deduplicated, and each keeps its most common genes and DNA. Within this sample are approximately 990,000 distinct CDR3 sequences, with approximately 33% of them counted one time only. About an eighth of the sample is in the top ten clones. The treatment or condition label for this specimen denotes: in vitro stimulation with specific CMV peptide epitopes to enrich CMV-specific T cells. The source material was cultured CD8+ T cells from PBMCs, sampled from culture after CMV antigen stimulation. These receptors were taken from a human donor in good health (CMV status not recorded). Some clones in this sample may be carry-over from other donors' samples.

This clonotype was recorded many times. Here the CDR3 reads CASSMNNEQFF. DNA for the CDR3: TGTGCCAGTAGTATGAACAATGAGCAGTTCTTC. The J gene is TRBJ2-1, the V gene TRBV19; D gene ambiguous. This CDR3 region has 11 residues. Looked up from germline, CDR1 is LNHDA and CDR2 is SQIVND (reference sequence). Trimming took off 3 bases at V and 5 bases at J, with 2 bases between the two ends.

The chain recombines TRBV10-1 with TRBJ2-7, with D possibly TRBD2 on 5 matching bases. Germline V gene data show CDR1 as WNHNN and CDR2 as SYGVQD (reference sequence). The CDR3 is made up of 13 amino acids. The V end lost 4 bases, the J end lost 6 bases, and 13 bases lay between the germline ends. The CDR3 is CASSVGPGSEQYF. The CDR3, as DNA: TGCGCCAGCAGTGTAGGCCCTGGGAGCGAGCAGTACTTC.